Listed below are T cell receptor beta chains from one sample, sequenced in a study of shared clonotypes between healthy human individuals. Profiling relied on immunoSEQ multiplex PCR, and the TCRdb table lists in-frame clones only, not all of them. The data show under 1,900,000 clones, less than 99% seen once. The sequencing input was naive CD4+ T cells sorted from blood. These receptors all come from a man aged 30-40 years in good health. CDR3s include the opening cysteine and the closing phenylalanine or tryptophan. Each record gives: D gene, clone size, V gene, J gene, CDR3 length, CDR3 protein, CDR3 DNA. D genes are given only for firm matches. Rows may omit the clone size; those that give it use once, few, many or a size class.

>.|.|TRBV5-4|TRBJ2-2|14
CASSLQGGTGELFF
TGTGCCAGCAGCTTGCAGGGCGGCACCGGGGAGCTGTTTTTT
>TRBD2|.|TRBV7-6|TRBJ2-2|18
CASSLVSGLAGNTGELFF
TGTGCCAGCAGCTTAGTTTCGGGGCTAGCGGGTAACACCGGGGAGCTGTTTTTT
>.|few|TRBV5-1|TRBJ1-1|13
CASSLDTNTEAFF
TGCGCCAGCAGCTTGGACACAAACACTGAAGCTTTCTTT
>TRBD2|.|TRBV4-2|TRBJ2-3|17
CASSQSHGLAGTDTQYF
TGTGCCAGCAGCCAGTCACACGGACTAGCGGGAACAGATACGCAGTATTTT
>.|.|TRBV19|TRBJ1-4|17
CASSLPRRGAANEKLFF
TGTGCCAGTAGTCTCCCCCGCAGGGGCGCAGCTAATGAAAAACTGTTTTTT
>.|.|TRBV5-1|TRBJ1-1|16
CASSLGQGFKVTEAFF
TGCGCCAGCAGCTTGGGTCAGGGGTTTAAGGTCACTGAAGCTTTCTTT
>TRBD2|.|TRBV5-1|TRBJ2-1|17
CASSSGTSGRSYNEQFF
TGCGCCAGCAGCTCCGGGACTAGCGGGAGGTCCTACAATGAGCAGTTCTTC
>.|.|TRBV27|TRBJ2-1|15
CASQKLTSGGGEQFF
TGTGCCAGCCAGAAATTAACTAGTGGGGGAGGTGAGCAGTTCTTC
>.|.|TRBV29-1|TRBJ1-2|11
CSARGPYGYTF
TGCAGCGCCAGGGGACCCTATGGCTACACCTTC
>.|.|TRBV29-1|TRBJ2-3|13
CSVAWGATDTQYF
TGCAGCGTGGCCTGGGGAGCCACAGATACGCAGTATTTT
>.|.|TRBV28|TRBJ2-1|16
CASSSPRGRNYNEQFF
TGTGCCAGCAGTTCTCCGCGGGGCAGGAACTACAATGAGCAGTTCTTC
>.|once|TRBV7-6|TRBJ1-1|13
CASSLESRGEAFF
TGTGCCAGCAGCTTAGAAAGTAGGGGCGAAGCTTTCTTT
>.|.|TRBV5-1|TRBJ2-1|14
CASSPAGPSNEQFF
TGCGCCAGCAGCCCGGCTGGACCCAGCAATGAGCAGTTCTTC
>TRBD2|once|TRBV2|TRBJ2-5|14
CASDRLAGGETQYF
TGTGCCAGCGATCGCCTAGCGGGAGGTGAGACCCAGTACTTC
>.|.|TRBV2|TRBJ1-1|13
CASSAGRIQGSFF
TGTGCCAGCAGTGCCGGAAGAATCCAGGGTTCTTTCTTT
>.|.|TRBV28|TRBJ2-2|15
CASSFLVGVTGELFF
TGTGCCAGCAGTTTTCTTGTCGGGGTCACCGGGGAGCTGTTTTTT
>.|.|TRBV11-3|TRBJ1-5|17
CASSFVLGSYSNQPQHF
TGTGCCAGCAGCTTTGTATTGGGTTCCTATAGCAATCAGCCCCAGCATTTT
>.|.|TRBV30|TRBJ1-1|13
CAWSQGRNTEAFF
TGTGCCTGGAGTCAGGGGCGGAACACTGAAGCTTTCTTT
>.|.|TRBV5-4|TRBJ2-5|16
CASSLPGRDTQETQYF
TGTGCCAGCAGTCTCCCGGGCCGGGACACACAAGAGACCCAGTACTTC
>.|once|TRBV28|TRBJ2-7|17
CASSGRSFRENNYEQYF
TGTGCCAGCAGTGGCAGGTCATTCCGGGAAAACAACTACGAGCAGTACTTC
>TRBD2|.|TRBV7-2|TRBJ2-2|15
CASSLLAGVTGELFF
TGTGCCAGCAGTTTACTAGCGGGAGTTACCGGGGAGCTGTTTTTT
>.|.|TRBV27|TRBJ2-5|13
CASSQRSQETQYF
TGTGCCAGCTCCCAGAGGTCCCAAGAGACCCAGTACTTC
>.|.|TRBV29-1|TRBJ2-3|14
CSVDVGVGTDTQYF
TGCAGCGTTGACGTGGGGGTTGGCACAGATACGCAGTATTTT
>.|.|TRBV19|TRBJ1-4|14
CASSIGTTNEKLFF
TGTGCCAGTAGTATTGGGACAACTAATGAAAAACTGTTTTTT
>TRBD2|.|TRBV6-4|TRBJ2-1|15
CASSDGVAGRDEQFF
TGTGCCAGCAGTGACGGGGTAGCGGGAAGGGATGAGCAGTTCTTC
>.|.|TRBV7-2|TRBJ2-7|15
CASSSSGTLAYEQYF
TGTGCCAGCAGCTCCTCCGGGACACTAGCTTACGAGCAGTACTTC
>.|.|TRBV7-9|TRBJ1-2|13
CASSSRGSGGYTF
TGTGCCAGCAGCTCCCGGGGGAGTGGCGGCTACACCTTC
>TRBD1|.|TRBV5-1|TRBJ2-3|17
CASSAGTGFVGADTQYF
TGCGCCAGCAGCGCCGGGACAGGGTTCGTCGGCGCAGATACGCAGTATTTT
>.|few|TRBV18|TRBJ2-1|13
CASSPPGRDEQFF
TGTGCCAGCTCACCACCGGGCAGGGATGAGCAGTTCTTC
>TRBD2|.|TRBV7-9|TRBJ2-1|13
CASRGLAGGEQFF
TGTGCCAGCAGGGGCCTAGCGGGAGGGGAGCAGTTCTTC
>.|.|TRBV5-1|TRBJ1-1|14
CASSPPLRTTEAFF
TGCGCCAGCAGCCCGCCATTACGAACAACTGAAGCTTTCTTT
>TRBD1|.|TRBV7-2|TRBJ2-7|13
CASSHGTGSGQYF
TGTGCCAGCAGCCATGGGACAGGTTCAGGGCAGTACTTC
>.|once|TRBV7-2|TRBJ1-2|13
CASSLPALGYYTF
TGTGCCAGCAGCTTACCGGCATTGGGATACTACACCTTC
>.|.|TRBV5-1|TRBJ2-7|13
CASSFDRPYEQYF
TGCGCCAGCAGCTTCGACAGACCCTACGAGCAGTACTTC
>.|.|TRBV4-3|TRBJ2-1|14
CASSQDQIRYEQFF
TGCGCCAGCAGCCAAGATCAGATAAGGTATGAGCAGTTCTTC
>.|.|TRBV5-1|TRBJ2-2|16
CASSLVFSGKTGELFF
TGCGCCAGCAGCTTGGTATTTAGCGGTAAAACCGGGGAGCTGTTTTTT
>.|.|TRBV25-1|TRBJ2-3|17
CASSVEVGWGLTDTQYF
TGTGCCAGCAGTGTCGAAGTAGGATGGGGACTCACAGATACGCAGTATTTT
>.|.|TRBV19|TRBJ2-3|12
CASSIRADTQYF
TGTGCCAGTAGTATTAGGGCAGATACGCAGTATTTT
>.|.|TRBV28|TRBJ2-7|15
CASNGQGLRSYEQYF
TGTGCCAGCAACGGCCAGGGCCTCCGCTCCTACGAGCAGTACTTC
>.|once|TRBV6-1|TRBJ1-2|13
CASISTVGYGYTF
TGTGCCAGCATCAGCACAGTCGGGTATGGCTACACCTTC
>.|.|TRBV28|TRBJ2-6|16
CASSLGRGSGANVLTF
TGTGCCAGCAGTTTGGGGCGGGGCTCTGGGGCCAACGTCCTGACTTTC
>TRBD2|.|TRBV5-1|TRBJ2-7|14
CASSSSGRTDEQYF
TGCGCCAGCAGTTCTAGCGGGAGAACCGACGAGCAGTACTTC
>TRBD1|.|TRBV27|TRBJ2-7|16
CASSLGTGTGVVEQYF
TGTGCCAGCAGTTTAGGGACCGGGACAGGGGTGGTCGAGCAGTACTTC
>.|.|TRBV5-1|TRBJ1-5|15
CASTRWEVLCQPQHF
TGCGCCAGCACGAGGTGGGAGGTATTATGTCAGCCCCAGCATTTT
>.|.|TRBV6-6|TRBJ2-1|15
CASSLERGRYNEQFF
TGTGCCAGCAGCCTCGAGAGGGGGAGGTACAATGAGCAGTTCTTC
>TRBD1|.|TRBV27|TRBJ2-6|17
CASSLGQRLSGANVLTF
TGTGCCAGCAGCTTGGGACAGCGACTCTCTGGGGCCAACGTCCTGACTTTC
>TRBD2|.|TRBV19|TRBJ2-3|17
CASSPRGGLAGTDTQYF
TGTGCCAGTAGCCCCCGTGGGGGACTAGCGGGAACAGATACGCAGTATTTT
>.|.|TRBV6-5|TRBJ2-1|14
CASSERTPYNEQFF
TGTGCCAGCAGTGAGCGGACTCCCTACAATGAGCAGTTCTTC